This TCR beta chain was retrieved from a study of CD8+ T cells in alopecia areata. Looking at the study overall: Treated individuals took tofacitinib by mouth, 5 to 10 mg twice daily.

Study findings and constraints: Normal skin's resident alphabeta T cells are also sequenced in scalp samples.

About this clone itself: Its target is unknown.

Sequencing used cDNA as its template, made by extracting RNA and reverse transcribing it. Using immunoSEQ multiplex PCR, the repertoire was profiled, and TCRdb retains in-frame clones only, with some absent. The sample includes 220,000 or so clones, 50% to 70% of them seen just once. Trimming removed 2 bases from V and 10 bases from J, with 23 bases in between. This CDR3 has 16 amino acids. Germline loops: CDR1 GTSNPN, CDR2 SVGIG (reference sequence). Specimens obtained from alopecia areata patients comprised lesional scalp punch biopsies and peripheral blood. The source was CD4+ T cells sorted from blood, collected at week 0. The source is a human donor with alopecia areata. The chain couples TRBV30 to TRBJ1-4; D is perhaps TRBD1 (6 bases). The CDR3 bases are TGTGCCTGGAGTTTAGGGCCCGACAGGCTGGGCCGAAAACTGTTTTTT. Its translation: CAWSLGPDRLGRKLFF. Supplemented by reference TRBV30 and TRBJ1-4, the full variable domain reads SQTIHQWPATLVQPVGSPLSLECTVEGTSNPNLYWYRQAAGRGLQLLFYSVGIGQISSEVPQNLSASRPQDRQFILSSKKLLLSDSGFYLCAWSLGPDRLGRKLFFGSGTQLSVL.